The next 3 T cell receptor beta chains were all read from a single sample in a study of shared clonotypes between healthy human individuals. Sequenced by immunoSEQ multiplex PCR; TCRdb stores in-frame clones only, minus some. This sample carries nearly 750,000 clones, 55% to 80% of them seen once, and the ten largest clones take approximately 1.8%. Sequenced sample: memory CD4+ T cells sorted from blood. Subset given: CD45RA-negative fraction. These receptors were obtained from a woman aged 25 to 39 in good health.

The chain is built from TRBV28 and TRBJ1-1; weak D call: TRBD1 (5 bases). The CDR3 contains 17 residues. V was shortened by 4 bases and J by 1 base, with 19 bases between the two germline ends. Germline-derived CDR1 and CDR2 are MDHEN and SYDVKM. CDR3 sequence reads: CASSSIDYRLKNTEAFF. CDR3 DNA sequence: TGTGCCAGCAGTTCAATCGACTACAGGTTGAAGAACACTGAAGCTTTCTTT. The whole variable domain, remainder taken from reference TRBV28 and TRBJ1-1, is DVKVTQSSRYLVKRTGEKVFLECVQDMDHENMFWYRQDPGLGLRLIYFSYDVKMKEKGDIPEGYSVSREKKERFSLILESASTNQTSMYLCASSSIDYRLKNTEAFFGQGTRLTVV.

V usage is TRBV7-9 and J usage is TRBJ1-2; 9 bases line up with TRBD1. V lost 1 base to trimming and J lost 8 bases; unmatched junction nucleotides: 5. Per the germline V gene, CDR1 is SEHNR and CDR2 is FQNEAQ (reference sequence). The CDR3 length is 14 residues. The CDR3 sequence: CASSLEDRGRGYTF. The CDR3 DNA follows: TGTGCCAGCAGCTTAGAGGACAGGGGTCGAGGCTACACCTTC.

This chain joins TRBV2 and TRBJ2-1; 11 bases are shared with TRBD1. Germline lookup yields CDR1 SNHLY and CDR2 FYNNEI. The J segment lost 7 bases and the V segment lost 6 bases, leaving 2 bases of the junction unmatched. The CDR3 has 13 amino acids. The CDR3 region has the DNA TGTGCCAGCAGGGGGACAGGGGGGAATGAGCAGTTCTTC. Encoded protein: CASRGTGGNEQFF.